Listed here is a single T cell receptor beta chain. Its antigen is as yet unknown. This specimen comes from a study of chemoradiotherapy in HPV16-positive cancers. Overall study: Functional T-cell assays on a couple of HPV16-positive patients' cells defined candidate HPV-specific clones and common TCR motifs.

Notes on the study in general: In HPV16-positive patients, HPV-responsive T-cell expansion tracked better recurrence-free survival. Candidate HPV-specific clones and E7-related TCR motifs grew in tumor during treatment. The functional HPV-specific definition rests on just a couple of HPV16-positive patients.

The repertoire was sequenced with immunoSEQ multiplex PCR; TCRdb's copy has only in-frame clones and lacks some. The data show fewer than 10,000 clones, around 75% seen once. This TCR came from a human donor with HPV-associated anogenital cancer. The material sequenced was tumor tissue, taken from a patient who underwent chemoradiotherapy.

The CDR3 coding sequence is TGCGCCAGCAGCTCCCCCCAGCGGGGGGGCCCCAACAATGAGCAGTTCTTC. It encodes CASSSPQRGGPNNEQFF. This chain joins TRBV5-1 and TRBJ2-1; 10 nucleotides align to TRBD2. Unmatched junction bases numbered 11, after V lost 3 bases and J lost 5 bases. CDR3 length equals 17 residues. Germline CDR1 is SGHRS and CDR2 is YFSETQ.